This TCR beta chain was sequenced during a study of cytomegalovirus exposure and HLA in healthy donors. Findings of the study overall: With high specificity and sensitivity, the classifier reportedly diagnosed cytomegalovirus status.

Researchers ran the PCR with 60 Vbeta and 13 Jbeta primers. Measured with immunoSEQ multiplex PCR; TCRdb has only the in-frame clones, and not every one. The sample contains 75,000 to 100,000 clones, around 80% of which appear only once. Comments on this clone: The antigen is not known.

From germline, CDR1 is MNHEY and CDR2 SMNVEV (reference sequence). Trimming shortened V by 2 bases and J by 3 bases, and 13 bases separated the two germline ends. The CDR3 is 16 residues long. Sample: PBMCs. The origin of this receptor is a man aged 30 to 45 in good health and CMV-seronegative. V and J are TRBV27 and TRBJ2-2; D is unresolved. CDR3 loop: CASSLTYAKYTGELFF. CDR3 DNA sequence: TGTGCCAGCAGTTTAACCTACGCCAAGTACACCGGGGAGCTGTTTTTT.